The 27 T cell receptor beta chains in this list originate from one sample, sequenced in a study of T cell responses to AZD1222 COVID-19 vaccine. The assay was immunoSEQ multiplex PCR, and TCRdb's table has in-frame clones only and misses some. Of under 140,000 clones listed, about 87% are singletons. The specimen comprised peripheral blood, sampled 28 days after the second AZD1222 dose. These receptors originate from an adult who received the AZD1222 COVID-19 vaccine.

The chain uses TRBV6-5 and TRBJ1-5; 10 positions match TRBD1. The CDR3 runs to 15 residues. The J segment lost 6 bases and the V segment lost 0 bases, leaving 2 bases of the junction unmatched. CDR1 and CDR2 (germline): MNHEY, SVGAGI. DNA of the CDR3: TGTGCCAGCAGTTACTCGACAGGGGGCGGTCAGCCCCAGCATTTT. This codes for CASSYSTGGGQPQHF.

This clone came up a few times. CDR3 DNA sequence: TGTGCCAGCAGTCCAGGGACAGGATCTAATCAGCCCCAGCATTTT. Translation: CASSPGTGSNQPQHF. The rearrangement uses TRBV6-5 and TRBJ1-5; 8 nucleotides match TRBD1. Trimming removed 5 bases from V and 4 bases from J; junction bases left unmatched: 7. Germline-derived CDR1 and CDR2 are MNHEY and SVGAGI. This CDR3 has 15 residues.

The chain carries TRBV19 and TRBJ2-2; 7 nucleotides match TRBD2. V dropped 4 bases and J dropped 6; count of bases not matched to a gene: 5. Germline loops: CDR1 LNHDA, CDR2 SQIVND (reference sequence). The CDR3 sequence is 14 residues long. Here the CDR3 reads CASSRAGEAGELFF. For the CDR3, the DNA is TGTGCCAGTAGTAGGGCGGGGGAAGCCGGGGAGCTGTTTTTT.

This chain links TRBV11-3 with TRBJ2-5; TRBD2 matches at 8 bases. Germline V gene sequence: CDR1 SGHNT, CDR2 YENEEA. CDR3 size: 18 residues. Losses at the gene ends were 4 bases for V and 3 bases for J; bases not matched to a gene: 16. The CDR3 here is CASSWRPMVAGPEETQYF. DNA of the CDR3: TGTGCCAGCAGCTGGAGGCCAATGGTAGCGGGGCCGGAAGAGACCCAGTACTTC.

The chain joins TRBV4-1 to TRBJ1-6; the D is unclear. The CDR3 is made up of 18 amino acids. CDR1 and CDR2 (germline): MGHRA, YSYEKL. V was cut by 6 bases and J by 0 bases, with 18 bases left in between. The CDR3: CASSLRTPSGSYNSPLHF. CDR3 bases: TGCGCCAGCAGTCTCCGGACCCCCTCGGGCTCCTATAATTCACCCCTCCACTTT.

The chain uses TRBV19 and TRBJ1-5, with D hard to call. In germline, CDR1 is LNHDA, CDR2 SQIVND (reference sequence). The CDR3 spans 13 residues. V was cut by 4 bases and J by 5 bases, with 9 bases left in between. CDR3 in amino acids: CASSTRGDQPQHF. In nucleotides, the CDR3 is TGTGCCAGTAGTACCCGAGGAGATCAGCCCCAGCATTTT.

This rearrangement joins TRBV5-1 to TRBJ2-7; TRBD1 is a possible D gene (5 bases). Germline CDR1 reads SGHRS; CDR2 reads YFSETQ. There are 15 residues in the CDR3. V was shortened by 0 bases and J by 2 bases, with 12 bases between the two germline ends. Here the CDR3 reads CASSLEKGPPYEQYF. The DNA of the CDR3 is TGCGCCAGCAGCTTGGAGAAGGGGCCACCCTACGAGCAGTACTTC.

This clone was recorded only once. The genes are TRBV11-3 and TRBJ2-4; tentative D call: TRBD1 (5 bases). Germline V gene lookup returns CDR1 SGHNT and CDR2 YENEEA. The CDR3 covers 17 residues. V lost 4 bases to trimming and J lost 8 bases, with 24 bases between them. CDR3: CASSSPHVGARRDIQYF. In DNA, the CDR3 is TGTGCCAGCAGCTCCCCCCACGTAGGGGCGCGAAGAGACATTCAGTACTTC.

The chain is built from TRBV28 and TRBJ2-1, with D possibly matching TRBD1 (5 bases). This CDR3 is built from 16 residues. Looked up from germline, CDR1 is MDHEN and CDR2 is SYDVKM. V lost 5 bases and J lost 2, with 16 bases in between. The chain's CDR3 is CASSPPQAPTYNEQFF. CDR3 coding DNA: TGTGCCAGCAGTCCCCCACAGGCCCCTACCTACAATGAGCAGTTCTTC. Together with reference TRBV28 and TRBJ2-1, the CDR3 gives the full variable domain: DVKVTQSSRYLVKRTGEKVFLECVQDMDHENMFWYRQDPGLGLRLIYFSYDVKMKEKGDIPEGYSVSREKKERFSLILESASTNQTSMYLCASSPPQAPTYNEQFFGPGTRLTVL.

The chain is built from TRBV6-5 and TRBJ1-2; D possibly corresponds to TRBD1 (5 bases). The CDR3 is 15 amino acids. V was shortened by 0 bases and J by 6 bases, with 14 bases between the two germline ends. CDR1 and CDR2 from the germline V gene are MNHEY and SVGAGI. CDR3 nucleotide sequence: TGTGCCAGCAGTTACTCGAAGAGGGGTGAAGATGGCTACACCTTC. Translated, it gives CASSYSKRGEDGYTF.

This clone has a single count. The CDR3 DNA reads as TGTGCCAGCAGTGAACAGGGGACTAGCGGCACAGATACGCAGTATTTT. Translation gives CASSEQGTSGTDTQYF. This chain uses TRBV6-1 with TRBJ2-3; 10 bases agree with TRBD2. Germline-derived CDR1 and CDR2 are MNHNS and SASEGT. Losses at the gene ends were 2 bases for V and 1 base for J; bases not matched to a gene: 3. This CDR3 is built from 16 residues.

The CDR3 bases are TGTGCCAGCAGCCAGCAGGGGGGGAACACTGAAGCTTTCTTT. Its protein product is CASSQQGGNTEAFF. The V call is TRBV4-2, the J call TRBJ1-1; 7 nucleotides match TRBD1. Germline lookup yields CDR1 LGHNA and CDR2 YNFKEQ. Trimming took 3 bases from V and 1 from J; bases not matched to a gene: 2. This CDR3 region has 14 residues.

This chain joins TRBV6-5 and TRBJ1-1; the D is unclear. V was trimmed by 4 bases and J by 5 bases, leaving 14 bases between them. The CDR3 has 14 amino acids. CDR1 is MNHEY and CDR2 is SVGAGI in the germline V gene. CDR3 sequence reads: CASSSDGKRTEAFF. The CDR3 DNA sequence: TGTGCCAGCAGTTCGGACGGGAAGCGAACTGAAGCTTTCTTT.

The CDR3, as DNA: TGTGCCAGCAGCACAGCCGGGGAGACCCAGTACTTC. It codes for CASSTAGETQYF. This chain joins TRBV11-1 and TRBJ2-5; D unresolved. CDR3 length equals 12 residues. The V end was cut by 5 bases, the J end by 5 bases, with 9 bases between. Germline V gives CDR1 SGHAT, CDR2 FQDESV (reference sequence).

The CDR3 nucleotides are TGTGCCAGCAGTTTCCTAGCGGGAGGTTACCACGAGCAGTACTTC. Protein: CASSFLAGGYHEQYF. The chain is built from TRBV28 and TRBJ2-7; the match to TRBD2 covers 11 bases. Trimming at V came to 3 bases and at J to 5 bases, leaving 6 bases not matched to a gene. From germline, CDR1 is MDHEN and CDR2 SYDVKM. The CDR3 covers 15 residues.

The V and J genes are TRBV11-3 and TRBJ2-3; a possible D gene is TRBD1 (6 bases). Germline-derived CDR1 and CDR2 are SGHNT and YENEEA. V shed 0 bases and J shed 1 base, with 8 bases lying between them. The CDR3 covers 15 residues. The CDR3 coding sequence is TGTGCCAGCAGCTTAGAAGGGGGAGGCACAGATACGCAGTATTTT. Translated, it gives CASSLEGGGTDTQYF.

This chain joins TRBV29-1 and TRBJ2-3, with 9 nucleotides matching TRBD1. Germline CDR1 SQVTM, CDR2 ANQGSEA. The length of the CDR3 is 18 residues. V shed 7 bases, J shed 2 bases, and the junction held 19 bases outside the gene matches. As DNA, the CDR3 is TGCAGCGCCTGGGGGACAGGGAGCCTGAGGGGAAACACAGATACGCAGTATTTT. It encodes CSAWGTGSLRGNTDTQYF.

This clone was counted a few times. Within the sample, other DNA sequences also encode this same CDR3. The chain joins TRBV3-1 (or the pseudogene TRBV3-2) to TRBJ1-6, with D tentatively TRBD1 (5 bases). Germline values: CDR1 LGHDT, CDR2 YNNKEL (reference sequence). The V end was cut by 3 bases, the J end by 4 bases, with 7 bases between. This CDR3 region has 14 residues. The CDR3 DNA sequence: TGTGCCAGCAGCCAGGGACGGTATAATTCACCCCTCCACTTT. It translates to CASSQGRYNSPLHF.

V is TRBV6-5 and J is TRBJ1-1; 8 nucleotides match TRBD1. After removal of 5 bases from V and 4 bases from J, the junction contained 9 bases not matched to a gene. Germline V gene sequence: CDR1 MNHEY, CDR2 SVGAGI. CDR3 length: 15 amino acids. The CDR3 protein is CASSRTQGAGTEAFF. The CDR3 region has the DNA TGTGCCAGCAGTAGAACCCAGGGGGCCGGCACTGAAGCTTTCTTT.

This chain links TRBV27 with TRBJ1-5, with D possibly matching TRBD1 (5 bases). This CDR3 has 13 amino acids. Germline V lookup: CDR1 MNHEY, CDR2 SMNVEV (reference sequence). V lost 8 bases, J lost 6 bases, and 14 bases lay in between. The CDR3 bases are TGTGCCAGCGGGATGGGGCGGGGTCAGCCCCAGCATTTT. Translation: CASGMGRGQPQHF.

The chain combines TRBV5-1 with TRBJ2-1; 11 bases agree with TRBD2. Germline V gives CDR1 SGHRS, CDR2 YFSETQ. This CDR3 is 15 amino acids long. After removal of 1 base from V and 6 bases from J, the junction contained 3 bases not matched to a gene. CDR3 sequence (DNA): TGCGCCAGCAGCTTGACTAGCGGGAGTTCCAATGAGCAGTTCTTC. It encodes CASSLTSGSSNEQFF.

This clone is a singleton in its sample. V usage is TRBV7-2 and J usage is TRBJ2-5; D possibly uses TRBD1 or TRBD2 (5 bases each). CDR3 length: 15 residues. V lost 4 bases, J lost 0 bases, and 12 bases lay in between. Per germline, CDR1 SGHTA and CDR2 FQGNSA. The chain's CDR3 is CASSSSGTNQETQYF. In DNA, the CDR3 is TGTGCCAGCAGCTCATCCGGGACCAACCAAGAGACCCAGTACTTC. Together with reference TRBV7-2 and TRBJ2-5, the CDR3 gives the full variable domain: GAGVSQSPSNKVTEKGKDVELRCDPISGHTALYWYRQSLGQGLEFLIYFQGNSAPDKSGLPSDRFSAERTGGSVSTLTIQRTQQEDSAVYLCASSSSGTNQETQYFGPGTRLLVL.

Only a few counts were recorded for this clone. The genes are TRBV10-3 and TRBJ2-1, with 7 bases that match TRBD2. CDR1 is ENHRY, CDR2 SYGVKD, per germline. The junction had 22 bases not matched to a gene; V was cut back by 6 bases and J by 5 bases. This CDR3 contains 19 residues. This chain's CDR3 is CAIRGGGPSGGSKNNEQFF. In DNA, the CDR3 is TGTGCCATCAGGGGGGGTGGTCCTAGCGGAGGTTCTAAGAACAATGAGCAGTTCTTC.

The chain joins TRBV5-1 to TRBJ1-6; weak D call: TRBD1 (6 bases). V shed 4 bases and J shed 1 base, with 9 bases lying between them. Germline CDR1 reads SGHRS; CDR2 reads YFSETQ. There are 15 residues in the CDR3. The CDR3 DNA follows: TGCGCCAGCAGCCCAGGGGTGTCCTATAATTCACCCCTCCACTTT. Encoded protein: CASSPGVSYNSPLHF. The whole variable domain, remainder taken from reference TRBV5-1 and TRBJ1-6, is KAGVTQTPRYLIKTRGQQVTLSCSPISGHRSVSWYQQTPGQGLQFLFEYFSETQRNKGNFPGRFSGRQFSNSRSEMNVSTLELGDSALYLCASSPGVSYNSPLHFGNGTRLTVT.

The chain joins TRBV28 to TRBJ1-1; D is unresolved. Germline V gives CDR1 MDHEN, CDR2 SYDVKM. V was clipped by 2 bases and J by 10 bases, with 11 bases between them. The CDR3 covers 12 residues. CDR3 nucleotide sequence: TGTGCCAGCAGTTTACTGGTTGGTGGAGCTTTCTTT. Its protein is CASSLLVGGAFF. Using reference TRBV28 and TRBJ1-1 for the parts outside the CDR3, the full variable domain is DVKVTQSSRYLVKRTGEKVFLECVQDMDHENMFWYRQDPGLGLRLIYFSYDVKMKEKGDIPEGYSVSREKKERFSLILESASTNQTSMYLCASSLLVGGAFFGQGTRLTVV.

The V and J genes are TRBV5-4 and TRBJ2-5, with TRBD1 matching over 8 bases. The J segment lost 2 bases and the V segment lost 5 bases, leaving 8 bases of the junction unmatched. The CDR3 length is 15 residues. The germline V gene encodes CDR1 SGHNT and CDR2 YYREEE (reference sequence). The CDR3 coding sequence is TGTGCCAGCAGTTTTAACAGGGGGAGACAAGAGACCCAGTACTTC. Amino acids: CASSFNRGRQETQYF.

The chain has TRBV9 and TRBJ2-2, with 9 positions matching TRBD1. The CDR3 loop spans 17 amino acids. CDR1 SGDLS and CDR2 YYNGEE come from the germline V gene. V lost 0 bases and J lost 3; bases outside the gene matches: 6. In nucleotides, the CDR3 is TGTGCCAGCAGCGTAGGACCCACAGGGGGCGACACCGGGGAGCTGTTTTTT. Amino acids: CASSVGPTGGDTGELFF.